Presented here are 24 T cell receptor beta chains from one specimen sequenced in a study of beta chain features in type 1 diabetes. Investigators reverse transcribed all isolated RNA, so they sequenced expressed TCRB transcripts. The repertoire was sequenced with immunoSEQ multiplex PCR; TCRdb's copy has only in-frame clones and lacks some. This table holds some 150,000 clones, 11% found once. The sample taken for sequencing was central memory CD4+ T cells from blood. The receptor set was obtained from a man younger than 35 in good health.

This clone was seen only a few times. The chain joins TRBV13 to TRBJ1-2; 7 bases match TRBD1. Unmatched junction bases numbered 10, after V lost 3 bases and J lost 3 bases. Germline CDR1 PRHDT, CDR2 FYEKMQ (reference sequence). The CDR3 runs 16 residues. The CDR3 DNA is TGTGCCAGCAGCTTGATGGCCCGTGACAGGGACTATGGCTACACCTTC. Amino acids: CASSLMARDRDYGYTF.

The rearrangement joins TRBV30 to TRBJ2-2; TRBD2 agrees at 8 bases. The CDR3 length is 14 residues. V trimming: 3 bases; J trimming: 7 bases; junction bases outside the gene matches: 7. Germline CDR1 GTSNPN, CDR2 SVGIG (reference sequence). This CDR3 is CAWSSGTSGGELFF. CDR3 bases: TGTGCCTGGAGCTCCGGGACTAGTGGCGGGGAGCTGTTTTTT.

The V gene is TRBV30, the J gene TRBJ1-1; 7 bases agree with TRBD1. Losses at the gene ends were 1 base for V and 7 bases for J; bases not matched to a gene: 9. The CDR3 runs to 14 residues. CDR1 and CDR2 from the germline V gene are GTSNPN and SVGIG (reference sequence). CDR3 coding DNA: TGTGCCTGGAGTGGGGACAGTCGGGCTAGTGAAGCTTTCTTT. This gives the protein CAWSGDSRASEAFF.

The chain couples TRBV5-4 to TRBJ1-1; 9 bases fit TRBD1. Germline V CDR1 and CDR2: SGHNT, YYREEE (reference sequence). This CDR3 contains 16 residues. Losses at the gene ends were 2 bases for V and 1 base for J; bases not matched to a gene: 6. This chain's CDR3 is CASSFGQGKRNTEAFF. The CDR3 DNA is TGTGCCAGCAGCTTTGGACAGGGGAAGAGGAACACTGAAGCTTTCTTT.

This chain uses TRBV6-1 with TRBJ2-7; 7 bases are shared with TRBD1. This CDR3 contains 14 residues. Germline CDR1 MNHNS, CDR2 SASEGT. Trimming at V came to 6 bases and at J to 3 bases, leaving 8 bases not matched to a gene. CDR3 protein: CASSRQGRGYEQYF. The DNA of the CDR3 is TGTGCCAGCAGCAGACAGGGCAGGGGCTACGAGCAGTACTTC.

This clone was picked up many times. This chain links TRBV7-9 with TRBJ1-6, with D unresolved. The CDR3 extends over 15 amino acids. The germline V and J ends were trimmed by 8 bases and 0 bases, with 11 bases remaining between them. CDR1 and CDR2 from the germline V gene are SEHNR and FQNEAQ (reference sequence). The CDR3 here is CASSTWSSYNSPLHF. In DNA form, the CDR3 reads TGTGCCAGCTCAACTTGGAGCTCCTATAATTCACCCCTCCACTTT.

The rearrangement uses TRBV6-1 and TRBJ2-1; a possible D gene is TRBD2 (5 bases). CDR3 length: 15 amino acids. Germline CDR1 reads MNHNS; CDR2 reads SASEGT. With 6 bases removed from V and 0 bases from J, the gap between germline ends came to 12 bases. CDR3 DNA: TGTGCCAGCAGGACGACTGGGAGCTCCTACAATGAGCAGTTCTTC. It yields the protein CASRTTGSSYNEQFF.

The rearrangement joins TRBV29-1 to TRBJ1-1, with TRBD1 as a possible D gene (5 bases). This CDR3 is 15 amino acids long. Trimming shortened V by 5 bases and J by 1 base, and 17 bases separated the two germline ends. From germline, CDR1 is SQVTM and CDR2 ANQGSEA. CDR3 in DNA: TGCAGCGTTATACCCCGGGAGGGGACGAACACTGAAGCTTTCTTT. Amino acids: CSVIPREGTNTEAFF.

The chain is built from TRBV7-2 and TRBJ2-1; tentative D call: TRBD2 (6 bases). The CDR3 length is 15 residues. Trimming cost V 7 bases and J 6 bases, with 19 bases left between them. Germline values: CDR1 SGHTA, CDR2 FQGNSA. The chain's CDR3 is CASNQRVGGLNEQFF. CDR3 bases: TGTGCCAGCAATCAGCGAGTCGGGGGTCTCAATGAGCAGTTCTTC.

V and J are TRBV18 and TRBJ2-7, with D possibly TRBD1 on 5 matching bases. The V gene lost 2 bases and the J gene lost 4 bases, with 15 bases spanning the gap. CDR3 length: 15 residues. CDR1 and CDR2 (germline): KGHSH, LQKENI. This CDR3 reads CASSPGRTPEYEQYF. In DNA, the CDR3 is TGTGCCAGCTCACCAGGACGGACACCTGAATACGAGCAGTACTTC. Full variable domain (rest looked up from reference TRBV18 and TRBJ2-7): NAGVMQNPRHLVRRRGQEARLRCSPMKGHSHVYWYRQLPEEGLKFMVYLQKENIIDESGMPKERFSAEFPKEGPSILRIQQVVRGDSAAYFCASSPGRTPEYEQYFGPGTRLTVT.

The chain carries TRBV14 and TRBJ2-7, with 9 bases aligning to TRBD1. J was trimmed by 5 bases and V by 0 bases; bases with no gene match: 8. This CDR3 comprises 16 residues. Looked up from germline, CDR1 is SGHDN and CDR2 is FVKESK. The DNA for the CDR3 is TGTGCCAGCAGCCAAGATCTCGGGACAGGGCTAAACGAGCAGTACTTC. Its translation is CASSQDLGTGLNEQYF.

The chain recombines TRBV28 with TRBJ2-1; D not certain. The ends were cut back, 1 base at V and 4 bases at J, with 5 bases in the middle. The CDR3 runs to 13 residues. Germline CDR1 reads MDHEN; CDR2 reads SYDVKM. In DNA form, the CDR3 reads TGTGCCAGCAGTTTATCGGATTACAATGAGCAGTTCTTC. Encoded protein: CASSLSDYNEQFF.

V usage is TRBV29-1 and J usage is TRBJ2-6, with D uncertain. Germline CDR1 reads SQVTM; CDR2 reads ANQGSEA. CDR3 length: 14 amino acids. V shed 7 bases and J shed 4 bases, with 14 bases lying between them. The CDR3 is CSAKTVAGANVLTF. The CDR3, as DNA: TGCAGCGCAAAAACAGTGGCCGGGGCCAACGTCCTGACTTTC.

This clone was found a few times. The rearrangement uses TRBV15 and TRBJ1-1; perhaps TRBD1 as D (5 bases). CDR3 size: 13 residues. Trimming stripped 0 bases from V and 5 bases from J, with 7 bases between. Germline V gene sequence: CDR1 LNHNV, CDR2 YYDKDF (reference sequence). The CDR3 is CATSRETATEAFF. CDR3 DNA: TGTGCCACCAGCAGAGAGACAGCGACTGAAGCTTTCTTT.

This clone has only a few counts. CDR3 protein: CASSASPTGRETQYF. The CDR3 nucleotides are TGTGCCAGCAGCGCCTCCCCGACAGGGCGAGAGACCCAGTACTTC. The V and J genes are TRBV9 and TRBJ2-5, with TRBD1 matching over 7 bases. This CDR3 comprises 15 residues. Germline values: CDR1 SGDLS, CDR2 YYNGEE. V lost 3 bases and J lost 4; bases outside the gene matches: 9.

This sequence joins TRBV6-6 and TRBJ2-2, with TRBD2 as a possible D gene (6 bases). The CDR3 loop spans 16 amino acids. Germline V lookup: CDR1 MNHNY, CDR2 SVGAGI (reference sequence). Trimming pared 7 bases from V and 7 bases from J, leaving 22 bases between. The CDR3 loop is CASIGGGVTNYGELFF. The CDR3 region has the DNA TGTGCCAGCATCGGTGGCGGGGTTACGAATTACGGGGAGCTGTTTTTT.

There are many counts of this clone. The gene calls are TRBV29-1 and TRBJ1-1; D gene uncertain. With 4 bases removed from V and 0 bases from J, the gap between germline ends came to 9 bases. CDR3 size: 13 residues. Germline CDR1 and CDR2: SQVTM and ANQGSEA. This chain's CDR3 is CSVAGNLNTEAFF. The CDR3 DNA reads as TGCAGCGTTGCGGGGAACTTGAACACTGAAGCTTTCTTT.

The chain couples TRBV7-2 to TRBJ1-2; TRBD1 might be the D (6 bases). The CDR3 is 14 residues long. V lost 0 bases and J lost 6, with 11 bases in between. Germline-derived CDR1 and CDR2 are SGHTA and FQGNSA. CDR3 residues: CASSLAQGRDGYTF. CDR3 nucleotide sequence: TGTGCCAGCAGCTTAGCACAGGGACGCGATGGCTACACCTTC.

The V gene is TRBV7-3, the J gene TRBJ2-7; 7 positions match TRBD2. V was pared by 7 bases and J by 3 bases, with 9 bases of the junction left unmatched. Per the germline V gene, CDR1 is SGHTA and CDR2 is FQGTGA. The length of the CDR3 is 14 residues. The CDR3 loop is CASTPNGLGYEQYF. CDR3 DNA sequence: TGTGCCAGCACCCCCAACGGACTAGGCTACGAGCAGTACTTC.

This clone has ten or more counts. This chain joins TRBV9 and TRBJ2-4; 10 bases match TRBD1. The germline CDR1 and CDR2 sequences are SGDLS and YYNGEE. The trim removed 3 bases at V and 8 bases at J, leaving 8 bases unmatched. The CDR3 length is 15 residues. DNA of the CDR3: TGTGCCAGCAGCGCCTGGGACAGGGGATACGACATTCAGTACTTC. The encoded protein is CASSAWDRGYDIQYF.

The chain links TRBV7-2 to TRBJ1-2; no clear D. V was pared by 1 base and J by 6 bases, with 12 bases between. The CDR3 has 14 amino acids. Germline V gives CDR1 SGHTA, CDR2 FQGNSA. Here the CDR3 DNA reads TGTGCCAGCAGCTTAGTGTGGACCGAGGATGGCTACACCTTC. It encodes CASSLVWTEDGYTF.

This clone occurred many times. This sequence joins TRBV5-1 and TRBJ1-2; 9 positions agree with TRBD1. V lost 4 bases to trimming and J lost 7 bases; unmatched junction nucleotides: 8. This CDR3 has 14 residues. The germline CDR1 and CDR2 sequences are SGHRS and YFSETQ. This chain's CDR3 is CASSDLQGASGYTF. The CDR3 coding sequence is TGCGCCAGCAGCGATCTACAGGGGGCCTCTGGCTACACCTTC. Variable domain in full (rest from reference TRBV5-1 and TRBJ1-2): KAGVTQTPRYLIKTRGQQVTLSCSPISGHRSVSWYQQTPGQGLQFLFEYFSETQRNKGNFPGRFSGRQFSNSRSEMNVSTLELGDSALYLCASSDLQGASGYTFGSGTRLTVV.

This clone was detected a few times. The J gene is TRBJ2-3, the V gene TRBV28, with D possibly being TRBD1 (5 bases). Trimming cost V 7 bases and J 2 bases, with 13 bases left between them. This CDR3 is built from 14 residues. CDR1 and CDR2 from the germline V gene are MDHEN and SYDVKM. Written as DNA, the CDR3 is TGTGCCAGCATGGTTGGGGCCCTCACAGATACGCAGTATTTT. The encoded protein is CASMVGALTDTQYF. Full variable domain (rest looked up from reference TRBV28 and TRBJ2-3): DVKVTQSSRYLVKRTGEKVFLECVQDMDHENMFWYRQDPGLGLRLIYFSYDVKMKEKGDIPEGYSVSREKKERFSLILESASTNQTSMYLCASMVGALTDTQYFGPGTRLTVL.

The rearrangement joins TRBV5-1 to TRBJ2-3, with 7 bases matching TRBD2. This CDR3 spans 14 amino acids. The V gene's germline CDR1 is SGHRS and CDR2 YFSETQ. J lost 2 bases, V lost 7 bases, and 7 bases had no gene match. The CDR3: CASSGGKATDTQYF. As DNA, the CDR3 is TGCGCCAGCTCCGGGGGGAAGGCCACAGATACGCAGTATTTT.